This passage covers 3 T cell receptor beta chains from one sample sequenced in a study of yellow fever vaccine responses in identical twins. Via MiXCR, TCRdb re-called the RT-PCR reads, giving one row per CDR3 protein. The table shows about 10,000 distinct CDR3 sequences, with around 78% occurring only once. The sequencing here drew on T cells from blood (PBMCs), unsorted or a sorted subset (not recorded which), taken before or after yellow fever vaccination (not recorded which). All receptors come from a woman younger than 30 who received the yellow fever vaccine.

This clonotype came up a few times. A junction end diverges from the germline sequence, so it may reflect a read error. This chain connects TRBV4-2 to TRBJ2-5, with D possibly matching TRBD1 (5 bases). CDR1 is LGHNA and CDR2 is YNFKEQ in the germline V gene. The CDR3 loop spans 12 amino acids. CDR3 sequence (DNA): TGTGCCAGTAGCCGAAGGGGAGAGACCCAGTACTTC. Translated, it gives CASSRRGETQYF.

This clonotype has a single count. V is TRBV6-2 or TRBV6-3 and J is TRBJ1-1; D remains unclear. Germline V gene sequence: CDR1 MNHEY, CDR2 SVGEGT. V was trimmed by 2 bases and J by 2 bases, leaving 6 bases between them. CDR3 length equals 13 residues. The CDR3 region has the DNA TGTGCCAGCAGTTACAGCATTAACACTGAAGCTTTCTTT. Translated, it gives CASSYSINTEAFF.

This chain uses TRBV11-1 with TRBJ2-3; TRBD2 matches at 7 bases. From germline, CDR1 is SGHAT and CDR2 FQDESV (reference sequence). CDR3 size: 16 residues. V lost 5 bases and J lost 2; bases outside the gene matches: 10. CDR3 region: CASSRRLASSTDTQYF. Written as DNA, the CDR3 is TGTGCCAGCAGCCGAAGACTAGCCTCCTCCACAGATACGCAGTATTTT. Full variable domain (outside the CDR3, taken from reference TRBV11-1 and TRBJ2-3): EAEVAQSPRYKITEKSQAVAFWCDPISGHATLYWYRQILGQGPELLVQFQDESVVDDSQLPKDRFSAERLKGVDSTLKIQPAELGDSAMYLCASSRRLASSTDTQYFGPGTRLTVL.